This record concerns one T cell receptor beta chain sequence. Its matching antigen is unknown. This entry is derived from a study of T cell repertoires in cytomegalovirus infection. Turning to the study itself: Matching HLA type and CMV infection were both indicated by public TCR beta signatures. Overall study findings and caveats: There were carriers of CMV plus the relevant HLA, and cumulative public TCR beta family frequency identified them.

Trimming pared 1 base from V and 8 bases from J, leaving 9 bases between. The length of the CDR3 is 13 residues. The germline gives CDR1 SGHTA, CDR2 FQGNSA. TCRdb reprocessed the reads via MiXCR and lists one record per CDR3 protein. The table shows about 700,000 distinct CDR3 sequences, with 30% to 35% occurring only once. The specimen was cultured PBMCs, collected from culture after CMV antigen stimulation. The receptor's source is a human donor in good health (CMV status not recorded). Some clones in this sample may be carry-over from other donors' samples. V gene TRBV7-2 combines with J gene TRBJ1-3; the D is unclear. The CDR3 loop reads CASSLEQADTIYF. The CDR3 DNA follows: TGTGCCAGCAGCTTAGAACAAGCGGACACCATATATTTT.